This TCR beta chain is from a study of T-cell reconstitution after alpha-beta-depleted transplantation in children. Preparation of the TCRbeta library was carried out with unique molecular identifiers. TCRdb re-called the PCR reads through MiXCR, storing one row per CDR3 protein. The sample carries roughly 420,000 distinct CDR3 sequences, roughly 15% recorded once. The germline V and J ends were trimmed by 0 bases and 2 bases, with 10 bases remaining between them. Germline values: CDR1 SGHRS, CDR2 YFSETQ. This CDR3 is built from 15 residues. Concerning this clonotype: Its antigen remains unidentified.

Study-wide findings and caveats: Some patients' high day-60 TCRbeta diversity was traced to surviving recipient T cells and thymic progenitors. Several hundred expanded graft clones reportedly gave rise to the alpha-beta T cells present about two months after transplant.

The sequence was obtained from a boy in the first two years of life who had a stem cell transplant for Wiskott-Aldrich syndrome, so the T cells may come from the graft donor. The rearrangement links TRBV5-1 to TRBJ2-3, with a weak D call TRBD1 (5 bases). The source was PBMCs, mostly from graft donor cells, collected 360 days after TCRalphabeta/CD19-depleted stem cell transplant. The chain's CDR3 is CASSLEGAVTDTQYF. In nucleotides, the CDR3 is TGCGCCAGCAGCTTGGAAGGGGCGGTCACAGATACGCAGTATTTT. Using reference TRBV5-1 and TRBJ2-3 for the parts outside the CDR3, the full variable domain is KAGVTQTPRYLIKTRGQQVTLSCSPISGHRSVSWYQQTPGQGLQFLFEYFSETQRNKGNFPGRFSGRQFSNSRSEMNVSTLELGDSALYLCASSLEGAVTDTQYFGPGTRLTVL.